This T cell receptor beta chain was sequenced for a study of brain T cells in children with intractable seizures. This CDR3 has 20 residues. Assay: immunoSEQ multiplex PCR; the TCRdb copy retains only in-frame clones and omits some. The profile shows tens of thousands of clones, about 93% of them singletons. The sequenced cases were selected for having the highest brain T cell transcript signatures. The receptor comes from a girl aged 2 to 9 with Rasmussen encephalitis and intractable seizures. The chain recombines TRBV12-2 with TRBJ1-1. TRBV12-2 is tagged as a pseudogene. This specimen consisted of peripheral blood, obtained at surgery. The CDR3 spells CASRLALGQADPRTNTEAFF. CDR3 DNA sequence: TGTGCAAGTCGCTTAGCTTTAGGGCAGGCCGATCCGCGAACAAACACTGAAGCTTTCTTT.